This T cell receptor (beta chain) appears in the sequencing data of a study of beta chain features in type 1 diabetes (dated by TCRdb to 2017 to 2018). About the study as a whole: Patients and healthy donors did not differ in mean age, gender distribution, total cell number or subset yield. A total of 85 million to 110 million sorted cells were examined across all samples, and RNA yield correlated strongly with the number of cells per subset. In the study, TCRB repertoires of sorted circulating CD4+ T cell subsets from recently diagnosed type 1 diabetes patients were compared with those of matched healthy donors. Naive and central memory subsets were obtained from all 30 or so donors, but regulatory and stem cell-like memory subsets were isolated from only 8 patients and 8 healthy donors.

A single peripheral blood draw of around 0.11 L on average was collected from each donor into heparinised tubes. A BD FACSAria II and a panel including CD45RO, CCR7, CD25, CD127, CD95 and CD27 were used to sort naive, central memory, regulatory and stem cell-like memory CD4+ T cells. All sorted populations exceeded 98% purity. PBMCs were isolated right away by Lymphoprep density gradient centrifugation and were stained directly, without culture. So that batch effects would be minimized, each experiment stained and sorted samples in pairs, pairing one healthy donor with one patient. On this clone itself: Its binding antigen is unknown. No clone much larger than this one lies a single base away; base qualities are absent.

What the authors observed across the whole study: Shorter templates might have been favored by PCR, but patient and control samples were amplified and corrected together, so both groups would have been affected equally by any skew. Naive, central memory and regulatory TCRB repertoires appeared more similar among patients than among healthy donors. Type 1 diabetes patients showed a moderate but significant shortening of TCRB CDR3 length in all four CD4+ subsets. Only small numbers of individuals were included in the HLA sub-analyses, which left unresolved whether HLA type had any influence on TCRB rearrangement. Sequencing cDNA rather than genomic DNA could over-represent highly expressing activated cells, although activation and CD3 levels did not differ between groups. Fewer insertions and more nucleotide deletions at VDJ recombination sites were observed in patients with type 1 diabetes, implying thymic rearrangement abnormalities.

The entire amount of isolated RNA was reverse transcribed using the High Capacity cDNA Reverse Transcription Kit, so the sequenced TCRB transcripts were expressed ones. Deep immunoSEQ sequencing was applied to naive, central memory and regulatory T cell samples, giving an average of roughly 3.5 million total reads per sample. Sorted cells were lysed in RLT buffer, and RNA was extracted using DNase-treated RNeasy Micro or Mini kits according to cell number. To prevent cross-contamination, every cell subset was processed on its own, while patient and healthy donor samples were processed together. TCRB sequences were amplified from cDNA with the immunoSEQ multiplex PCR, producing 87-bp fragments spanning the CDR3 region. Sequencing of the amplicons was performed on the Illumina HiSeq platform. As for how the authors treated the data: PCR bias was corrected computationally using synthetic template baselines, and reads within Hamming distance 2 were collapsed, with unmergeable singletons discarded. Reads were aligned against IMGT to assign V, D and J genes, CDR3 length and insertions or deletions at six rearrangement sites. Clonotype counts were normalized to sorted cell number within each subset before computing true diversity and Gini coefficients with the tcR R package. Repertoire sharing was quantified using the overlap coefficient calculated on TCRB nucleotide sequences. As a proxy for the pre-selection repertoire, out-of-frame TCRB sequences from naive cells were analyzed. TCRdb limited this immuneACCESS table to in-frame rearrangements with V and J called. A share of clones is missing; checked studies link under half to unresolved V genes, and the rest is unexplained. V and J calls and clone size follow that table, whereas D and trimming were derived from the DNA. The sample has a few hundred thousand clones on record, roughly 12% of them singletons. The top ten constitute about 0.017% of the sample.

The sequence was obtained from a man aged 18 to 35 in good health. Source material: naive CD4+ T cells from blood. Taken with the paper, the label for cell subset or site translates to: true naive CD4+ T cells.

At the DNA level, the sequence is TGTGCCACCATACAGGGGTCCACCTACGAGCAGTACTTC. Its amino acids are CATIQGSTYEQYF. This receptor chain uses TRBV10-3 and TRBJ2-7, and 7 bases in between align with TRBD1. The germline V gene specifies ENHRY as CDR1 and SYGVKD as CDR2. Germline trimming: 10 bases from V, 2 bases from J; junction bases outside gene matches: 8. The CDR3, cysteine through phenylalanine, is 13 amino acids long. Only the CDR3 portion is preserved as DNA: 39 bases, with reading frame beginning at the first base.